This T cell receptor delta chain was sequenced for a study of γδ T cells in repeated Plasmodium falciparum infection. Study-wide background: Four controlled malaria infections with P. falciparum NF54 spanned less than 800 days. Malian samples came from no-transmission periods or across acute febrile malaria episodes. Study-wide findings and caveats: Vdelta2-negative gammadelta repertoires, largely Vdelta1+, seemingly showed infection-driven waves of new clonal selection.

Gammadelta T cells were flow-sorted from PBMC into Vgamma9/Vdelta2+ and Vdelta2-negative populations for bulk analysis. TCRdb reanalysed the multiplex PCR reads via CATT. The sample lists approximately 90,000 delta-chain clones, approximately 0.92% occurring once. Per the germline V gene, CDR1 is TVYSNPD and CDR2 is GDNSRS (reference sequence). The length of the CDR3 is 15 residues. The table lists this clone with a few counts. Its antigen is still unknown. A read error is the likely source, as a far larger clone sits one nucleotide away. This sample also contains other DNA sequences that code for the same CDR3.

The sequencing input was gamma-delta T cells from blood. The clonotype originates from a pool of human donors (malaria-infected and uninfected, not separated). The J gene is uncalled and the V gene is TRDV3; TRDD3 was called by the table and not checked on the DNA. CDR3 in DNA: TGTGCCTCCTGGGGGATACGAACTAACACCGATAAACTCATCTTC. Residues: CASWGIRTNTDKLIF.